The 14 T cell receptor beta chains given below trace back to one sample, sequenced in a study of cytotoxic CD8 clonotypes in ibrutinib-treated CLL. Assay used: immunoSEQ multiplex PCR; TCRdb lists only in-frame clones, some missing. This sample carries 120,000 to 150,000 clones, approximately 77% of them seen once, and the ten largest clones take under 35%. The specimen comprised PBMCs, sampled after 12 months of ibrutinib treatment. All receptors come from a human donor with chronic lymphocytic leukemia.

This clone was seen a handful of times. The CDR3: CASSLEGSTDTQYF. CDR3 DNA: TGTGCCAGCAGCTTGGAGGGCAGCACAGATACGCAGTATTTT. This sequence joins TRBV5-8 and TRBJ2-3; D gene ambiguous. This CDR3 is built from 14 residues. CDR1 is SGHTS, CDR2 YDEGEE, per germline. V was clipped by 0 bases and J by 0 bases, with 5 bases between them.

The chain joins TRBV20-1 to TRBJ2-1; 7 bases agree with TRBD1. This CDR3 comprises 10 residues. Trimming took 6 bases from V and 12 from J; bases not matched to a gene: 5. Germline V lookup: CDR1 DFQATT, CDR2 SNEGSKA (reference sequence). The chain's CDR3 is CSAPDRTQFF. CDR3 in DNA: TGCAGTGCACCGGACAGGACGCAGTTCTTC.

The chain links TRBV27 to TRBJ1-2, with 8 bases fitting TRBD1. Trimming at V came to 4 bases and at J to 4 bases, leaving 14 bases not matched to a gene. Germline loops: CDR1 MNHEY, CDR2 SMNVEV (reference sequence). The CDR3 loop spans 17 amino acids. This chain's CDR3 is CASSYHAQGAPGYGYTF. CDR3 DNA sequence: TGTGCCAGCAGTTACCACGCCCAGGGGGCGCCGGGCTATGGCTACACCTTC.

Here the CDR3 DNA reads TGTGCCAGCAGCCCTGGGCCCCAAGAGACCCAGTACTTC. Its translation: CASSPGPQETQYF. The chain links TRBV7-7 to TRBJ2-5; D remains ambiguous. The CDR3 consists of 13 residues. Germline V lookup: CDR1 SSHAT, CDR2 FNYEAQ (reference sequence). Trimming left V 5 bases short and J 1 base short, with 8 bases between.

In its sample, this clone was seen once. The chain links TRBV6-5 to TRBJ1-3; D remains unclear. CDR1 MNHEY and CDR2 SVGAGI come from the germline V gene. This CDR3 has 15 residues. Between the trimmed V and J ends, which lost 2 bases and 2 bases, there was a span of 10 bases. The CDR3 protein is CASSYTRGAGNTIYF. The CDR3 DNA reads TGTGCCAGCAGTTACACCCGCGGGGCTGGAAACACCATATATTTT.

The chain carries TRBV20-1 and TRBJ2-3; tentatively, D is TRBD1 (5 bases). The CDR3 extends over 11 amino acids. V was shortened by 2 bases and J by 6 bases, with 6 bases between the two germline ends. Germline V gene sequence: CDR1 DFQATT, CDR2 SNEGSKA (reference sequence). CDR3 in amino acids: CSARKGDTQYF. CDR3 nucleotides: TGCAGTGCTAGAAAGGGGGATACGCAGTATTTT.

This clone showed up many times. This chain links TRBV6-1 with TRBJ1-5; D unresolved. The CDR3 sequence is 13 residues long. V lost 6 bases and J 6 bases, leaving 12 bases between the germline ends. Germline V gene sequence: CDR1 MNHNS, CDR2 SASEGT. The CDR3 bases are TGTGCCAGCAGGCAGGAGGTCTCTCAGCCCCAGCATTTT. Amino acids: CASRQEVSQPQHF.

This chain links TRBV4-3 with TRBJ2-7; the match to TRBD1 covers 10 bases. V gave up 4 bases and J gave up 1 base; unmatched junction bases: 7. This CDR3 region has 16 residues. Germline-derived CDR1 and CDR2 are LGHNA and YSLEER. CDR3 sequence: CASSPGRDRGSYEQYF. The CDR3 DNA follows: TGCGCCAGCAGCCCGGGGAGGGACAGGGGTTCCTACGAGCAGTACTTC.

The chain recombines TRBV27 with TRBJ2-6, with D possibly being TRBD2 (6 bases). Germline values: CDR1 MNHEY, CDR2 SMNVEV (reference sequence). Trimming shortened V by 8 bases and J by 1 base, and 12 bases separated the two germline ends. CDR3 length: 15 amino acids. The CDR3 sequence is CASGGLTSGANVLTF. Here the CDR3 DNA reads TGTGCCAGCGGGGGGTTGACATCTGGGGCCAACGTCCTGACTTTC. The full variable domain, rest sourced from reference TRBV27 and TRBJ2-6, is EAQVTQNPRYLITVTGKKLTVTCSQNMNHEYMSWYRQDPGLGLRQIYYSMNVEVTDKGDVPEGYKVSRKEKRNFPLILESPSPNQTSLYFCASGGLTSGANVLTFGAGSRLTVL.

In this sample, this clone turned up a few times. The gene calls are TRBV2 and TRBJ1-2; D is unresolved. CDR1 is SNHLY, CDR2 FYNNEI, per germline. The CDR3 runs to 14 residues. V was shortened by 1 base and J by 2 bases, with 8 bases between the two germline ends. CDR3 sequence reads: CASSEGQVNYGYTF. The CDR3, as DNA: TGTGCCAGCAGTGAAGGGCAGGTGAACTATGGCTACACCTTC.

This clone has just one count. V is TRBV18 and J is TRBJ2-7; TRBD2 agrees at 11 bases. This CDR3 is 14 amino acids long. Germline V gene sequence: CDR1 KGHSH, CDR2 LQKENI. V shed 3 bases and J 4 bases; nucleotides not matched to a gene: 2. The CDR3 DNA reads TGTGCCAGCTCACCGGGACTAGCGGATTACGAGCAGTACTTC. Protein sequence: CASSPGLADYEQYF.

This chain's CDR3 is CASSKTGGGYEQYF. The CDR3 nucleotides are TGTGCCAGCAGTAAGACAGGGGGCGGGTACGAGCAGTACTTC. The chain employs TRBV6-5 and TRBJ2-7; 10 nucleotides agree with TRBD1. The junction had 5 bases not matched to a gene; V was cut back by 5 bases and J by 4 bases. The CDR3 has 14 amino acids. Germline lookup yields CDR1 MNHEY and CDR2 SVGAGI.

The J gene is TRBJ2-5, the V gene TRBV5-6; TRBD2 matches 12 bases. Germline CDR1 and CDR2: SGHDT and YYEEEE. The CDR3 has 17 amino acids. With V trimmed by 2 bases and J by 0 bases, 5 bases remained unmatched. The CDR3: CASSFWLAGGYQETQYF. Here the CDR3 DNA reads TGTGCCAGCAGCTTTTGGCTAGCGGGAGGGTACCAAGAGACCCAGTACTTC.

Points on this clone: This same CDR3 is encoded by further DNA sequences in the sample. The V call is TRBV5-1, the J call TRBJ2-7, with 7 bases lining up with TRBD1. Per the germline V gene, CDR1 is SGHRS and CDR2 is YFSETQ. Losses at the gene ends were 0 bases for V and 2 bases for J; bases not matched to a gene: 2. This CDR3 is built from 14 residues. The CDR3 is CASSLVQGAYEQYF. The CDR3 DNA reads TGCGCCAGCAGCTTGGTGCAGGGGGCCTACGAGCAGTACTTC.